One sample yielded the 25 T cell receptor beta chains listed below, sequenced in a study of T-cell memory formation after mild COVID-19. TCRdb reprocessed the 5' RACE reads via MiXCR and lists one record per CDR3 protein. Of 250,000 to 400,000 distinct CDR3 sequences in the sample, roughly an eighth were seen once. Sequencing input: PBMCs or a T cell subset sorted from them (not recorded which). The receptors come from a man aged 18 to 30 who had mild COVID-19 (a few samples of this study predate the infection). Cell type and time point are not known.

CDR3 bases: TGCGCCAGCAGCCCAGCGGGGGGGTTCGAGACCCAGTACTTC. As protein: CASSPAGGFETQYF. The V and J genes are TRBV5-1 and TRBJ2-5, with 10 bases lining up with TRBD2. V was clipped by 4 bases and J by 5 bases; unmatched bases: 5. The CDR3 loop spans 14 amino acids. The V gene's germline CDR1 is SGHRS and CDR2 YFSETQ.

This clonotype was observed a few times. The chain joins TRBV7-2 to TRBJ2-3; a weak D match, TRBD1 (5 bases). The ends were cut back, 4 bases at V and 0 bases at J, with 11 bases in the middle. The germline V gene encodes CDR1 SGHTA and CDR2 FQGNSA. This CDR3 region has 15 residues. CDR3 nucleotides: TGTGCCAGCAGCTACGACAGAACTAGCACAGATACGCAGTATTTT. It encodes CASSYDRTSTDTQYF. Full variable domain (missing parts from reference TRBV7-2 and TRBJ2-3): GAGVSQSPSNKVTEKGKDVELRCDPISGHTALYWYRQSLGQGLEFLIYFQGNSAPDKSGLPSDRFSAERTGGSVSTLTIQRTQQEDSAVYLCASSYDRTSTDTQYFGPGTRLTVL.

This sequence joins TRBV7-9 and TRBJ2-2; D possibly corresponds to TRBD1 (6 bases). Germline V CDR1 and CDR2: SEHNR, FQNEAQ (reference sequence). This CDR3 comprises 14 residues. V gave up 8 bases and J gave up 3 bases, with 13 bases separating them. The CDR3 loop is CASLDRTYTGELFF. The DNA of the CDR3 is TGTGCCAGCTTAGACAGGACATACACCGGGGAGCTGTTTTTT.

At least ten counts were recorded for this clonotype. The chain recombines TRBV5-1 with TRBJ2-1, with D perhaps being TRBD1 or TRBD2 (6 bases each). The V end was cut by 2 bases, the J end by 6 bases, with 15 bases between. CDR1 is SGHRS and CDR2 is YFSETQ in the germline V gene. The CDR3 has 15 residues. CDR3 region: CASSFVEGGSNEQFF. CDR3 coding DNA: TGCGCCAGCAGCTTCGTGGAGGGGGGTTCCAATGAGCAGTTCTTC.

This clonotype came up a few times. This chain links TRBV7-2 with TRBJ1-2, with D unresolved. The V and J ends lost 3 bases and 0 bases respectively, with 8 bases between them. Germline V lookup: CDR1 SGHTA, CDR2 FQGNSA. CDR3 size: 14 residues. This CDR3 reads CASSLDSSNYGYTF. CDR3 nucleotide sequence: TGTGCCAGCAGCTTGGACTCTTCTAACTATGGCTACACCTTC.

This clonotype came up many times. The CDR3 is CASSPSGETQYF. The CDR3 DNA reads as TGTGCCAGCAGTCCCAGCGGAGAGACCCAGTACTTC. This sequence joins TRBV7-9 and TRBJ2-5, with D perhaps matching TRBD2 (5 bases). Trimming removed 6 bases from V and 4 bases from J, with 9 bases in between. The CDR3 has 12 residues. CDR1 and CDR2 (germline): SEHNR, FQNEAQ (reference sequence).

This clonotype has more than one count but fewer than ten. The rearrangement links TRBV6-2 or TRBV6-3 to TRBJ2-1, with D perhaps TRBD2 (6 bases). Trimming took 3 bases from V and 8 from J, leaving 14 bases between them. Germline V gives CDR1 MNHEY, CDR2 SVGEGT. The CDR3 is made up of 14 amino acids. CDR3 sequence: CASSYSGVGYEQFF. The CDR3 DNA reads TGTGCCAGCAGTTATTCGGGGGTTGGATATGAGCAGTTCTTC.

This chain links TRBV24-1 with TRBJ2-3; 8 bases are a match to TRBD2. The trim removed 4 bases at V and 4 bases at J, leaving 3 bases unmatched. Germline values: CDR1 KGHDR, CDR2 SFDVKD. The CDR3 sequence is 14 residues long. CDR3 region: CATSDGGGPDTQYF. CDR3 bases: TGTGCCACCAGTGACGGGGGGGGGCCAGATACGCAGTATTTT.

The chain employs TRBV3-1 and TRBJ1-2, with a weak D call TRBD1 (6 bases). Germline lookup yields CDR1 LGHDT and CDR2 YNNKEL (reference sequence). CDR3 length: 13 residues. V lost 5 bases and J lost 2, with 9 bases in between. The CDR3 DNA is TGTGCCAGCAGCTACAGGGTGAACTATGGCTACACCTTC. It encodes CASSYRVNYGYTF.

CDR3 amino acids: CASSFTGGNNQPQHF. Here the CDR3 DNA reads TGTGCCAGCAGTTTCACAGGGGGAAACAATCAGCCCCAGCATTTT. This rearrangement joins TRBV12-3 or TRBV12-4 to TRBJ1-5, with 8 bases identical to TRBD1. V lost 3 bases, J lost 3 bases, and 4 bases stayed unmatched. CDR3 length equals 15 residues.

CDR3 bases: TGTGCCAGCAGCACAACAGGGGTGGGTAATCAGCCCCAGCATTTT. This gives the protein CASSTTGVGNQPQHF. This sequence joins TRBV27 and TRBJ1-5; the match to TRBD1 covers 7 bases. CDR1 is MNHEY and CDR2 is SMNVEV in the germline V gene (reference sequence). This CDR3 is 15 amino acids long. V gave up 6 bases and J gave up 4 bases; unmatched junction bases: 9.

The chain uses TRBV20-1 and TRBJ2-7, with D maybe TRBD2 (6 bases). Trimming removed 0 bases from V and 3 bases from J, with 12 bases in between. The germline gives CDR1 DFQATT, CDR2 SNEGSKA (reference sequence). The CDR3 loop spans 14 amino acids. As DNA, the CDR3 is TGCAGTGCTAGAGACCGGCTAGCGAACTACGAGCAGTACTTC. Translated, it gives CSARDRLANYEQYF.

This clonotype was picked up a small number of times. V is TRBV10-3 and J is TRBJ1-1; tentatively, D is TRBD1 (6 bases). V was pared by 2 bases and J by 0 bases, with 10 bases between. Germline CDR1 and CDR2: ENHRY and SYGVKD. The CDR3 has 15 residues. Here the CDR3 reads CAISELGTLNTEAFF. CDR3 in DNA: TGTGCCATCAGTGAGCTAGGGACATTGAACACTGAAGCTTTCTTT.

This clonotype was found a few times. V and J are TRBV12-3 or TRBV12-4 and TRBJ2-2, with TRBD2 identical over 7 bases. CDR3 length: 13 residues. Trimming took 11 bases from V and 5 from J; bases not matched to a gene: 8. CDR3 nucleotides: TGTGCCTCCTGTCGCGGGGGTACCGGGGAGCTGTTTTTT. As protein: CASCRGGTGELFF.

This chain uses TRBV7-2 with TRBJ2-7, with 8 nucleotides matching TRBD1. Losses at the gene ends were 3 bases for V and 4 bases for J; bases not matched to a gene: 5. Germline-derived CDR1 and CDR2 are SGHTA and FQGNSA. The CDR3 consists of 14 residues. The CDR3 region is CASSLARQGYEQYF. CDR3 nucleotides: TGTGCCAGCAGCTTGGCGAGACAGGGGTACGAGCAGTACTTC.

This clonotype has only a few counts. V is TRBV6-1 and J is TRBJ2-1; possible D gene TRBD2, 7 bases. The CDR3 loop spans 15 amino acids. Germline loops: CDR1 MNHNS, CDR2 SASEGT. V was clipped by 6 bases and J by 1 base, with 13 bases between them. This chain's CDR3 is CASREGGASYNEQFF. In nucleotides, the CDR3 is TGTGCCAGCAGGGAGGGGGGGGCTTCCTACAATGAGCAGTTCTTC.

At least ten counts were recorded for this clonotype. The chain is built from TRBV7-9 and TRBJ2-3; D remains ambiguous. Trimming pared 1 base from V and 2 bases from J, leaving 7 bases between. CDR3 length equals 14 residues. Germline V gene sequence: CDR1 SEHNR, CDR2 FQNEAQ (reference sequence). CDR3 residues: CASSLELYTDTQYF. DNA of the CDR3: TGTGCCAGCAGCTTAGAGCTGTACACAGATACGCAGTATTTT.

The table lists this clonotype with a few counts. The V gene is TRBV19, the J gene TRBJ1-1; D is unclear. V was trimmed by 3 bases and J by 4 bases, leaving 9 bases between them. CDR1 is LNHDA and CDR2 is SQIVND in the germline V gene (reference sequence). This CDR3 comprises 13 residues. The CDR3: CASSMSRGTEAFF. CDR3 coding DNA: TGTGCCAGTAGTATGTCTCGAGGCACTGAAGCTTTCTTT. The full variable domain, in which reference TRBV19 and TRBJ1-1 provide the parts outside the CDR3, is DGGITQSPKYLFRKEGQNVTLSCEQNLNHDAMYWYRQDPGQGLRLIYYSQIVNDFQKGDIAEGYSVSREKKESFPLTVTSAQKNPTAFYLCASSMSRGTEAFFGQGTRLTVV.

This chain uses TRBV3-1 with TRBJ1-6, with 7 nucleotides matching TRBD1. This CDR3 spans 15 amino acids. Germline CDR1 and CDR2: LGHDT and YNNKEL (reference sequence). Unmatched junction bases numbered 5, after V lost 3 bases and J lost 6 bases. The CDR3 DNA is TGTGCCAGCAGCCAGATACAGGGGCTTAATTCACCCCTCCACTTT. This gives the protein CASSQIQGLNSPLHF.

This clonotype occurred a few times. The chain combines TRBV12-3 or TRBV12-4 with TRBJ1-1; D not resolved. Trimming removed 6 bases at V and 0 bases at J, with 5 bases between. This CDR3 contains 12 residues. For the CDR3, the DNA is TGTGCCAGCAGGTACATGAACACTGAAGCTTTCTTT. Protein sequence: CASRYMNTEAFF.

The chain links TRBV7-9 to TRBJ1-2, with a weak D call TRBD1 (5 bases). The CDR3 is 12 amino acids. Trimming pared 5 bases from V and 8 bases from J, leaving 12 bases between. Per germline, CDR1 SEHNR and CDR2 FQNEAQ (reference sequence). CDR3 region: CASSRRVGGYTF. As DNA, the CDR3 is TGTGCCAGCAGCCGCAGGGTTGGCGGCTACACCTTC.

In its sample, this clonotype was seen a few times. The chain couples TRBV13 to TRBJ1-2, with D possibly TRBD1 on 5 matching bases. There are 13 residues in the CDR3. Between the trimmed V and J ends, which lost 7 bases and 5 bases, there was a span of 14 bases. The germline V gene has CDR1 PRHDT and CDR2 FYEKMQ (reference sequence). The CDR3 sequence is CASTRGERYGYTF. The CDR3 coding sequence is TGTGCCAGCACCCGGGGGGAGAGATATGGCTACACCTTC. The variable domain in full, completed from reference TRBV13 and TRBJ1-2, reads AAGVIQSPRHLIKEKRETATLKCYPIPRHDTVYWYQQGPGQDPQFLISFYEKMQSDKGSIPDRFSAQQFSDYHSELNMSSLELGDSALYFCASTRGERYGYTFGSGTRLTVV.

This clonotype has more than one count but fewer than ten. The J gene is TRBJ2-5, the V gene TRBV20-1, with 10 bases identical to TRBD2. The germline V gene encodes CDR1 DFQATT and CDR2 SNEGSKA (reference sequence). The CDR3 runs 15 residues. The V gene end was trimmed by 3 bases and the J gene end by 2 bases; junction bases not matched to a gene: 6. The CDR3, as DNA: TGCAGTGCTAGTTTCCTAGCGGGGGTTCAAGAGACCCAGTACTTC. This codes for CSASFLAGVQETQYF.

The chain links TRBV7-2 to TRBJ1-2; D gene ambiguous. Looked up from germline, CDR1 is SGHTA and CDR2 is FQGNSA. The CDR3 sequence is 13 residues long. Trimming shortened V by 5 bases and J by 3 bases, and 10 bases separated the two germline ends. CDR3 nucleotides: TGTGCCAGCAGCCCCTCTGCTGACTATGGCTACACCTTC. The encoded protein is CASSPSADYGYTF.

This clonotype was recorded a few times. The chain is built from TRBV7-8 and TRBJ2-2, with TRBD2 matching 11 bases. CDR3 size: 19 residues. Germline lookup yields CDR1 SGHVS and CDR2 FQNEAQ. V shed 5 bases, J shed 3 bases, and the junction held 14 bases outside the gene matches. In nucleotides, the CDR3 is TGTGCCAGCAGCCGCCTCTTTCCTAGCGGGGGGCGGGACACCGGGGAGCTGTTTTTT. It is translated as CASSRLFPSGGRDTGELFF.